This T cell receptor beta chain was recovered during a study of T cells in localized non-small cell lung cancer. The method was immunoSEQ multiplex PCR; TCRdb's version includes in-frame clones alone and lacks a portion of them. The sample records about 39,000 clones, roughly 83% being singletons. The table lists this clone with a few counts. What it binds is unknown. Study conclusions and caveats: Increased T cell density in blood showed an association with longer overall survival. Exceeding tumor, uninvolved adjacent lung had the highest T cell clonality.

The starting material was PBMCs, obtained before any cancer treatment. The sequence derives from a woman aged 40-75 years with stage II squamous cell lung carcinoma.

In DNA form, the CDR3 reads TGTGCCAGCAGTTACGGGGGGCGTGATGAAAAACTGTTTTTT. Its translation: CASSYGGRDEKLFF. The chain joins TRBV6-6 to TRBJ1-4; D might be TRBD1 (6 bases). The germline V gene encodes CDR1 MNHNY and CDR2 SVGAGI (reference sequence). The CDR3 loop spans 14 amino acids. Trimming took 2 bases from V and 6 from J, leaving 10 bases between them.